The clone carrying this T cell receptor (beta chain) was counted between two and nine times. These data are taken from a study of regulatory T cells in long-lasting Graves disease. V shed 7 bases and J shed 4 bases, with 16 bases lying between them. Looked up from germline, CDR1 is SQVTM and CDR2 is ANQGSEA. The CDR3 runs 13 residues. Regarding time point: newly diagnosed GD, antithyroid drugs for less than 3 months. PBMCs were the source of the RNA used for TCR sequencing. Both iRepertoire HTBI primers and Arm-PCR of CDR3 regions were used to build the TCR beta libraries. One entry per CDR3 protein, called by TCRdb with MiXCR from the multiplex PCR reads. The sample lists some 560,000 distinct CDR3 sequences; around 15% were seen once. These data were also reused for a study on T cells in Graves' hyperthyroidism and ophthalmopathy.

The chain joins TRBV29-1 to TRBJ1-1, with D possibly matching TRBD1 (5 bases). This TCR derives from a woman aged 35-65 years with Graves disease. The specimen comprised peripheral blood mononuclear cells (PBMCs), sampled at new diagnosis, from a patient treated with antithyroid drugs. CDR3 region: CSGDLQGGTEAFF. CDR3 in DNA: TGCAGCGGCGACCTCCAGGGTGGCACTGAAGCTTTCTTT.